Listed below are T cell receptor beta chains from one sample, sequenced in a study of T cell changes during pregnancy in multiple sclerosis. Using immunoSEQ multiplex PCR, the repertoire was profiled, and TCRdb retains in-frame clones only, with some absent. There are some 39,000 clones in the sample; approximately 90% occur only once, and 0.3% to 0.4% lies in the top ten. Specimen: CD4+ T cells from peripheral blood mononuclear cells, collected in the third trimester of pregnancy. The receptors were sampled from a female donor in good health, enrolled as a control in a pregnancy study. Both conserved end residues are part of each CDR3. A D gene is named only where the DNA matches it firmly.

len	d_gene	v_gene	j_gene	CDR3nt	CDR3aa
16	TRBD2	TRBV5-4	TRBJ2-2	TGTGCCAGCAGCGGGGGGTCTAGCGGTCCCACCGGGGAGCTGTTTTTT	CASSGGSSGPTGELFF
14	.	TRBV30	TRBJ1-2	TGTGCCTGGAGGGCGGGGAGCATTAACTATGGCTACACCTTC	CAWRAGSINYGYTF
13	.	TRBV2	TRBJ1-6	TGTGCCAGCAAGAGGGACTATAATTCACCCCTCCACTTT	CASKRDYNSPLHF
18	.	TRBV27	TRBJ1-2	TGTGCCAGCAGTTCCGACAAGAGGCAGGGTAGGGCTAACTATGGCTACACCTTC	CASSSDKRQGRANYGYTF
14	.	TRBV5-6	TRBJ2-1	TGTGCCAGCAGCTTGTTCCAGGGATACAATGAGCAGTTCTTC	CASSLFQGYNEQFF
13	.	TRBV6-5	TRBJ2-5	TGTGCCAGCAGTCTACAGGGTCGGGAGACCCAGTACTTC	CASSLQGRETQYF
17	.	TRBV9	TRBJ2-2	TGTGCCAGCAGCGTTTCCGGGACTCCACTGAACACCGGGGAGCTGTTTTTT	CASSVSGTPLNTGELFF
15	TRBD1	TRBV30	TRBJ2-7	TGTGCCTGGAGTGTTCTAGGACAGGGGGCCTACGAGCAGTACTTC	CAWSVLGQGAYEQYF
18	.	TRBV27	TRBJ2-3	TGTGCCAGCAGTTTTCTGCCTGGTGGCGGGGGCACCACAGATACGCAGTATTTT	CASSFLPGGGGTTDTQYF
16	.	TRBV5-1	TRBJ1-6	TGCGCCAGCAGCTTGTCTCCTGGAGACAGGACTTCACCCCTCCACTTT	CASSLSPGDRTSPLHF
15	.	TRBV28	TRBJ2-5	TGTGCCAGCAGTTTTGAGGGTTACCTCCAAGAGACCCAGTACTTC	CASSFEGYLQETQYF